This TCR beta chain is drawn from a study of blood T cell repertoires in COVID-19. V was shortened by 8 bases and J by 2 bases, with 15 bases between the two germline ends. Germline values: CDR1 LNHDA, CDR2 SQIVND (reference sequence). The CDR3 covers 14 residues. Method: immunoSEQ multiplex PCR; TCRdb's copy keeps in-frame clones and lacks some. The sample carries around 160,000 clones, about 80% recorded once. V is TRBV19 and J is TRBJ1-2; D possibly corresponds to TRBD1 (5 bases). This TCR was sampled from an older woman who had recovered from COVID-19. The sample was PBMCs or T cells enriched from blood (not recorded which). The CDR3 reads CASSNNRGNYGYTF. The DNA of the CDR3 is TGTGCCAGTTCCAATAATAGGGGAAACTATGGCTACACCTTC.